The 29 T cell receptor beta chains in this list originate from one sample, sequenced in a study of blood T cell repertoires in COVID-19. The data were produced by immunoSEQ multiplex PCR, yet TCRdb's version contains in-frame clones alone and is incomplete. In the table there are tens of thousands of clones, around 91% of which are singletons. Sequencing input: peripheral blood. All receptors come from a woman aged 45-60 years in a cohort sampled during active COVID-19.

The chain employs TRBV2 and TRBJ1-1; D not certain. Trimming removed 3 bases from V and 4 bases from J, with 12 bases in between. Germline-derived CDR1 and CDR2 are SNHLY and FYNNEI. This CDR3 region has 14 residues. The CDR3 region has the DNA TGTGCCAGCAGTGAGGAGGGAAGAGGCACTGAAGCTTTCTTT. It is translated as CASSEEGRGTEAFF.

This chain joins TRBV12-5 and TRBJ2-7, with a possible D match to TRBD2 (7 bases). Trimming removed 7 bases at V and 4 bases at J, with 14 bases between. The length of the CDR3 is 13 residues. Germline CDR1 LGHNT, CDR2 FRNRAP. The CDR3 loop is CASALGGGYEQYF. The CDR3 nucleotides read TGTGCTAGTGCCCTGGGAGGGGGGTACGAGCAGTACTTC.

The chain joins TRBV4-1 to TRBJ1-1; D unclear. There are 16 residues in the CDR3. Trimming left V 1 base short and J 3 bases short, with 15 bases between. Germline V gene sequence: CDR1 MGHRA, CDR2 YSYEKL. The CDR3 sequence is CASSQGAAGVDTEAFF. CDR3 DNA sequence: TGCGCCAGCAGCCAAGGGGCAGCGGGAGTGGACACTGAAGCTTTCTTT.

The chain recombines TRBV7-6 with TRBJ2-5; D is perhaps TRBD2 (6 bases). The V gene lost 1 base and the J gene lost 1 base, with 7 bases spanning the gap. The CDR3 contains 14 residues. Germline assignment: CDR1 SGHVS and CDR2 FNYEAQ. CDR3 nucleotide sequence: TGTGCCAGCAGCTTAGGGGGGGTCCAAGAGACCCAGTACTTC. It specifies CASSLGGVQETQYF.

This clone was detected a few times. V gene TRBV18 combines with J gene TRBJ1-2; D is unresolved. The V end was cut by 3 bases, the J end by 2 bases, with 10 bases between. The CDR3 contains 14 residues. Germline-derived CDR1 and CDR2 are KGHSH and LQKENI. The CDR3 DNA reads as TGTGCCAGCTCACCTTTACGTGAGAACTATGGCTACACCTTC. Translating it yields CASSPLRENYGYTF.

This chain joins TRBV25-1 and TRBJ2-6, with TRBD2 as a possible D gene (5 bases). CDR3 length: 14 residues. Deletions cut 5 bases from V and 4 bases from J, with 9 bases between. In germline, CDR1 is MGHDK, CDR2 SYGVNS. CDR3 sequence reads: CASSWTGGANVLTF. The CDR3 DNA sequence: TGTGCCAGCAGTTGGACGGGGGGGGCCAACGTCCTGACTTTC.

This clone was seen just once. Here the CDR3 reads CASSLLGTSLPEYNEQFF. The DNA for the CDR3 is TGTGCCAGCAGCTTGCTCGGGACTAGCCTCCCTGAATACAATGAGCAGTTCTTC. V gene TRBV7-2 combines with J gene TRBJ2-1; TRBD2 agrees at 9 bases. With 3 bases clipped from V and 4 bases from J, the junction kept 13 bases outside the gene matches. CDR3 size: 18 residues. Germline V gene sequence: CDR1 SGHTA, CDR2 FQGNSA.

The chain is built from TRBV11-2 and TRBJ2-1; TRBD2 matches at 12 bases. The CDR3 is 16 residues long. Per germline, CDR1 SGHAT and CDR2 FQNNGV. The ends lost 1 base at V and 12 bases at J; junction bases unmatched: 10. The CDR3 here is CASSLGRTSGNPLQFF. DNA for the CDR3: TGTGCCAGCAGCTTAGGCCGGACTAGCGGGAACCCCCTGCAGTTCTTC.

This sequence joins TRBV25-1 and TRBJ2-1; D not certain. The CDR3 contains 14 residues. Germline V lookup: CDR1 MGHDK, CDR2 SYGVNS. V was pared by 4 bases and J by 7 bases, with 14 bases between. CDR3 sequence: CASSGSPPFNEQFF. The CDR3, as DNA: TGTGCCAGCAGTGGGAGTCCCCCCTTTAATGAGCAGTTCTTC.

The V call is TRBV5-1, the J call TRBJ1-4; tentative D call: TRBD1 (5 bases). CDR1 and CDR2 from the germline V gene are SGHRS and YFSETQ. Trimming stripped 0 bases from V and 11 bases from J, with 14 bases between. The CDR3 length is 14 residues. Here the CDR3 DNA reads TGCGCCAGCAGCTTGGCGGGGGAGGCAGGCAAACTGTTTTTT. Translating it yields CASSLAGEAGKLFF.

The V and J genes are TRBV19 and TRBJ1-1, with TRBD1 matching 7 bases. CDR1 LNHDA and CDR2 SQIVND come from the germline V gene (reference sequence). This CDR3 has 12 amino acids. The trim removed 5 bases at V and 9 bases at J, leaving 6 bases unmatched. CDR3 DNA: TGTGCCAGTAGTTTACAGGGGTCTAAAGCTTTCTTT. Its translation: CASSLQGSKAFF.

The chain employs TRBV9 and TRBJ1-1, with D maybe TRBD1 (5 bases). Germline assignment: CDR1 SGDLS and CDR2 YYNGEE. The V and J ends lost 0 bases and 0 bases respectively, with 12 bases between them. This CDR3 has 16 residues. The CDR3 DNA reads as TGTGCCAGCAGCGTAGGCCCAGCAGGGATGAACACTGAAGCTTTCTTT. Protein: CASSVGPAGMNTEAFF.

V gene TRBV16 combines with J gene TRBJ1-2; 9 bases are shared with TRBD1. This CDR3 is built from 14 residues. Germline CDR1 KGHSY, CDR2 FQNENV. J was trimmed by 4 bases and V by 5 bases; bases with no gene match: 5. This CDR3 is CASSKQGAVYGYTF. In DNA form, the CDR3 reads TGTGCCAGCAGCAAACAGGGGGCGGTCTATGGCTACACCTTC.

The genes are TRBV28 and TRBJ2-7, with 10 bases lining up with TRBD2. This CDR3 region has 16 residues. V dropped 5 bases and J dropped 7; count of bases not matched to a gene: 14. CDR1 MDHEN and CDR2 SYDVKM come from the germline V gene. CDR3 bases: TGTGCCAGCAGTCCCCCGGGATCTAGCGGGAGAGAGGAGCAGTACTTC. It encodes CASSPPGSSGREEQYF.

In regard to this clone: The same CDR3 arises from other DNA sequences in this sample as well. This chain joins TRBV6-5 and TRBJ2-5, with 12 bases matching TRBD2. Germline CDR1 and CDR2: MNHEY and SVGAGI. This CDR3 comprises 14 residues. J lost 4 bases, V lost 6 bases, and 3 bases had no gene match. The CDR3 sequence is CASRRGLAGETQYF. Here the CDR3 DNA reads TGTGCCAGCAGAAGGGGACTAGCGGGAGAGACCCAGTACTTC.

This chain links TRBV29-1 with TRBJ2-5; the D is unclear. V was cut by 7 bases and J by 2 bases, with 5 bases left in between. Germline CDR1 SQVTM, CDR2 ANQGSEA. This CDR3 region has 10 residues. The CDR3 DNA reads as TGCAGCGCAGCTCAAGAGACCCAGTACTTC. It translates to CSAAQETQYF.

The rearrangement links TRBV7-8 to TRBJ1-6; possibly TRBD1 for D (6 bases). The CDR3 has 14 residues. Deletions cut 2 bases from V and 7 bases from J, with 9 bases between. The germline V gene encodes CDR1 SGHVS and CDR2 FQNEAQ. CDR3 in amino acids: CASSLIDRNSPLHF. The DNA for the CDR3 is TGTGCCAGCAGCTTAATAGACAGGAATTCACCCCTCCACTTT.

The V call is TRBV6-5, the J call TRBJ2-3, with TRBD2 matching over 7 bases. V dropped 5 bases and J dropped 2; count of bases not matched to a gene: 4. The CDR3 is 14 amino acids. Germline loops: CDR1 MNHEY, CDR2 SVGAGI. CDR3 sequence reads: CASSRGGTTDTQYF. In nucleotides, the CDR3 is TGTGCCAGCAGTCGGGGAGGGACCACAGATACGCAGTATTTT.

This rearrangement joins TRBV27 to TRBJ1-5; weak D call: TRBD1 (5 bases). Germline V gives CDR1 MNHEY, CDR2 SMNVEV (reference sequence). Trimming stripped 2 bases from V and 7 bases from J, with 15 bases between. This CDR3 has 15 residues. The CDR3 DNA reads as TGTGCCAGCAGTTTAGGGTGGGGGGTAGAGCAGCCCCAGCATTTT. Translated: CASSLGWGVEQPQHF.

This clone has just one count. The V call is TRBV7-7, the J call TRBJ1-3; D is unclear. CDR3 length: 13 amino acids. The V end was cut by 1 base, the J end by 4 bases, with 5 bases between. The germline CDR1 and CDR2 sequences are SSHAT and FNYEAQ (reference sequence). The CDR3 nucleotides read TGTGCCAGCAGCTTAGGCCTAGGAAACACCATATATTTT. Amino acid sequence: CASSLGLGNTIYF.

The chain recombines TRBV4-1 with TRBJ2-1; possibly TRBD2 for D (6 bases). The CDR3 sequence is 17 residues long. V lost 4 bases and J lost 0, with 16 bases in between. The V gene's germline CDR1 is MGHRA and CDR2 YSYEKL. CDR3 loop: CASSLIAATSSYNEQFF. The CDR3 DNA reads as TGCGCCAGCAGCCTCATAGCGGCCACGAGCTCCTACAATGAGCAGTTCTTC.

The CDR3 DNA follows: TGTGCCAGTAGTATTGGGAGAGAGACCCAGTACTTC. This gives the protein CASSIGRETQYF. The chain uses TRBV19 and TRBJ2-5; D is possibly TRBD2 (5 bases). V lost 3 bases to trimming and J lost 4 bases, with 6 bases between them. Germline values: CDR1 LNHDA, CDR2 SQIVND (reference sequence). The CDR3 sequence is 12 residues long.

This clone appeared once. The chain has TRBV5-1 and TRBJ2-5; tentatively, D is TRBD2 (6 bases). CDR3 length: 14 residues. CDR1 is SGHRS and CDR2 is YFSETQ in the germline V gene. V was trimmed by 4 bases and J by 5 bases, leaving 15 bases between them. In DNA, the CDR3 is TGCGCCAGCAGCGGGGAAGGGAGGATGGAGACCCAGTACTTC. Its protein product is CASSGEGRMETQYF.

This clone has only one observation. This chain joins TRBV28 and TRBJ1-2; D may be TRBD1 (6 bases). CDR3 length: 14 residues. V was cut by 7 bases and J by 4 bases, with 16 bases left in between. The germline gives CDR1 MDHEN, CDR2 SYDVKM. CDR3 loop: CASNKGENPYGYTF. The CDR3 bases are TGTGCCAGCAATAAGGGGGAGAACCCCTATGGCTACACCTTC.

The CDR3 DNA is TGTGCCAGCAGCTACGGACAGGGTTGGGCATATGGCTACACCTTC. Its translation is CASSYGQGWAYGYTF. The chain joins TRBV7-2 to TRBJ1-2; TRBD1 agrees at 8 bases. Germline CDR1 SGHTA, CDR2 FQGNSA. Germline trimming cut 4 bases from V and 5 bases from J; bases unmatched to any gene: 9. The CDR3 runs 15 residues.

The chain couples TRBV27 to TRBJ1-5; 8 nucleotides align to TRBD1. Looked up from germline, CDR1 is MNHEY and CDR2 is SMNVEV (reference sequence). Germline trimming cut 4 bases from V and 2 bases from J; bases unmatched to any gene: 4. This CDR3 has 15 residues. The CDR3 protein is CASSSLQGGNQPQHF. For the CDR3, the DNA is TGTGCCAGCAGTTCGTTACAGGGGGGCAATCAGCCCCAGCATTTT.

This clone was picked up one time. The chain is built from TRBV27 and TRBJ2-3; 9 bases line up with TRBD2. The junction had 8 bases not matched to a gene; V was cut back by 8 bases and J by 2 bases. Germline values: CDR1 MNHEY, CDR2 SMNVEV (reference sequence). The CDR3 is 15 residues long. CDR3 bases: TGTGCCAGCCGGCGAGCGGGAGGCTCCACAGATACGCAGTATTTT. It is translated as CASRRAGGSTDTQYF.

This clone was seen just once. The V call is TRBV5-1, the J call TRBJ2-1; 16 bases are a match to TRBD2. The CDR3 has 17 residues. Per the germline V gene, CDR1 is SGHRS and CDR2 is YFSETQ. V shed 3 bases and J 10 bases; nucleotides not matched to a gene: 10. The CDR3 bases are TGCGCCAGCAGCTCCGGGACTAGCGGGAGGGCTTTGTTGGAGCAGTTCTTC. Its protein product is CASSSGTSGRALLEQFF.

V is TRBV2 and J is TRBJ2-7; perhaps TRBD2 as D (5 bases). The germline V and J ends were trimmed by 8 bases and 10 bases, with 12 bases remaining between them. The CDR3 totals 10 residues. CDR1 SNHLY and CDR2 FYNNEI come from the germline V gene. CDR3 in amino acids: CASAYREQYF. CDR3 nucleotides: TGTGCCAGCGCGTACCGGGAACAGTACTTC.